This T cell receptor beta chain was sequenced during a study of T cell repertoires in cytomegalovirus infection. Across the whole study: CMV epitopes, recently identified HLA-C-restricted and well-studied HLA-B-restricted, were used. Carrying CMV and the relevant HLA type showed in public TCR beta signatures.

TCRdb re-called the reads with MiXCR, one entry per CDR3 protein. The table lists fewer than 350,000 distinct CDR3 sequences, around 29% of them singletons, with around 19% in the top ten. The CDR3 sequence is 16 residues long. Per germline, CDR1 SGHVS and CDR2 FQNEAQ. Trimming removed 0 bases from V and 4 bases from J, with 13 bases in between. The table lists this clonotype with many counts. Its specificity is not known. Study outcomes and limitations: Summed frequency of shared TCR beta families picked out CMV carriers who also had the relevant HLA. HLA-C-restricted TCR beta clonotypes specific for CMV led the ex vivo response.

The TCR sequence derives from a human donor in good health (CMV status not recorded). Some clones in this sample may be carry-over from other donors' samples. This sequence joins TRBV7-8 and TRBJ2-1, with D perhaps matching TRBD2 (7 bases). Sequences were derived from cultured PBMCs, sampled from culture after CMV antigen stimulation. The CDR3 reads CASSLAEGGDYNEQFF. CDR3 nucleotides: TGTGCCAGCAGCTTAGCGGAGGGGGGGGATTACAATGAGCAGTTCTTC.